Shown below are 23 T cell receptor beta chains from a single sample sequenced in a study of T cell repertoires and HLA-DP antigens. Clones were sequenced by immunoSEQ multiplex PCR, and TCRdb holds only the in-frame ones, with some missing. The table records over 100,000 clones, around 92% of them present only once. Antigens for these TCRs are unknown. The sequencing sample was made of CD4+ T cells from PBMCs. Receptor source: a woman younger than 35 in good health and CMV-seronegative.

This rearrangement joins TRBV30 to TRBJ2-3; the match to TRBD2 covers 8 bases. CDR1 GTSNPN and CDR2 SVGIG come from the germline V gene (reference sequence). V gave up 5 bases and J gave up 6 bases; unmatched junction bases: 10. The CDR3 extends over 14 amino acids. The CDR3 spells CAWASGLGVDTQYF. CDR3 DNA sequence: TGTGCCTGGGCTAGCGGGTTGGGGGTGGATACGCAGTATTTT. The whole variable domain, remainder taken from reference TRBV30 and TRBJ2-3, is SQTIHQWPATLVQPVGSPLSLECTVEGTSNPNLYWYRQAAGRGLQLLFYSVGIGQISSEVPQNLSASRPQDRQFILSSKKLLLSDSGFYLCAWASGLGVDTQYFGPGTRLTVL.

The J gene is TRBJ1-1, the V gene TRBV5-6; D ambiguous. V gave up 8 bases and J gave up 1 base, with 9 bases separating them. The germline V gene encodes CDR1 SGHDT and CDR2 YYEEEE. The CDR3 is 12 residues long. The CDR3 DNA follows: TGTGCCAGTTGGGCCACGAACACTGAAGCTTTCTTT. This translates into CASWATNTEAFF.

V and J are TRBV5-1 and TRBJ1-4; TRBD1 matches 8 bases. This CDR3 is built from 14 residues. The J segment lost 8 bases and the V segment lost 4 bases, leaving 7 bases of the junction unmatched. Germline lookup yields CDR1 SGHRS and CDR2 YFSETQ. The CDR3 nucleotides read TGCGCCAGCAGCAAGGACAGGGTTGGGGAAAAACTGTTTTTT. This gives the protein CASSKDRVGEKLFF.

This clone came up once. The chain links TRBV7-9 to TRBJ2-5; TRBD2 agrees at 14 bases. Germline trimming cut 5 bases from V and 5 bases from J; bases unmatched to any gene: 7. Per the germline V gene, CDR1 is SEHNR and CDR2 is FQNEAQ (reference sequence). The CDR3 has 16 residues. The CDR3 region has the DNA TGTGCCAGCAGCCCCGGACTAGCGGGGGGCGGGGAGACCCAGTACTTC. Its translation is CASSPGLAGGGETQYF.

The V and J genes are TRBV28 and TRBJ1-1, with no clear D. This CDR3 is 15 amino acids long. V lost 7 bases, J lost 1 base, and 16 bases lay in between. Germline-derived CDR1 and CDR2 are MDHEN and SYDVKM. CDR3: CASNKGALGNTEAFF. The CDR3 bases are TGTGCCAGCAATAAGGGAGCCTTAGGGAACACTGAAGCTTTCTTT.

This chain uses TRBV2 with TRBJ2-1; 8 bases are shared with TRBD1. Germline CDR1 SNHLY, CDR2 FYNNEI. There are 13 residues in the CDR3. Unmatched junction bases numbered 3, after V lost 3 bases and J lost 8 bases. CDR3 sequence: CASSEDREDEQFF. CDR3 in DNA: TGTGCCAGCAGTGAGGACAGGGAGGATGAGCAGTTCTTC. The complete variable domain, with remaining parts taken from reference TRBV2 and TRBJ2-1, reads EPEVTQTPSHQVTQMGQEVILRCVPISNHLYFYWYRQILGQKVEFLVSFYNNEISEKSEIFDDQFSVERPDGSNFTLKIRSTKLEDSAMYFCASSEDREDEQFFGPGTRLTVL.

The V gene is TRBV7-6, the J gene TRBJ2-5; 9 bases map to TRBD2. V was clipped by 7 bases and J by 3 bases; unmatched bases: 9. The CDR3 is 15 residues long. Per germline, CDR1 SGHVS and CDR2 FNYEAQ. The CDR3 DNA follows: TGTGCCAGCAAAAGGACTAGCGTCGGGGAAGAGACCCAGTACTTC. It codes for CASKRTSVGEETQYF.

This chain joins TRBV13 and TRBJ1-2, with 12 bases lining up with TRBD1. There are 17 residues in the CDR3. V dropped 3 bases and J dropped 3; count of bases not matched to a gene: 8. From germline, CDR1 is PRHDT and CDR2 FYEKMQ (reference sequence). CDR3 sequence reads: CASSLGGTGGTHYGYTF. The CDR3 coding sequence is TGTGCCAGCAGCTTGGGGGGGACAGGGGGCACCCACTATGGCTACACCTTC.

This clone was recorded only once. The gene calls are TRBV6-6 and TRBJ1-1; D is unclear. Trimming removed 5 bases at V and 1 base at J, with 11 bases between. Germline V lookup: CDR1 MNHNY, CDR2 SVGAGI (reference sequence). The CDR3 extends over 14 amino acids. The CDR3 is CASSPPGGNTEAFF. CDR3 DNA: TGTGCCAGCAGTCCTCCGGGAGGGAACACTGAAGCTTTCTTT.

CDR3: CASSEILQGHYEQYF. For the CDR3, the DNA is TGTGCCAGCAGTGAAATTTTACAGGGACACTACGAGCAGTACTTC. J is TRBJ2-7 and V is TRBV2; weak D call: TRBD1 (6 bases). Trimming pared 2 bases from V and 3 bases from J, leaving 14 bases between. This CDR3 has 15 residues. Looked up from germline, CDR1 is SNHLY and CDR2 is FYNNEI.

J is TRBJ1-4 and V is TRBV9; 9 bases align to TRBD1. Unmatched junction bases numbered 1, after V lost 3 bases and J lost 4 bases. CDR1 is SGDLS, CDR2 YYNGEE, per germline. The CDR3 covers 14 residues. The CDR3, as DNA: TGTGCCAGCAGCGAGACAGGGGGTAATGAAAAACTGTTTTTT. Its translation is CASSETGGNEKLFF.

This chain joins TRBV6-1 and TRBJ1-2; D call uncertain. Trimming took off 5 bases at V and 3 bases at J, with 10 bases between the two ends. The germline V gene encodes CDR1 MNHNS and CDR2 SASEGT. The CDR3 consists of 13 residues. In DNA form, the CDR3 reads TGTGCCAGCAGTCGACTAGTGGACTATGGCTACACCTTC. Translation gives CASSRLVDYGYTF.

The chain links TRBV5-4 to TRBJ1-3; perhaps TRBD1 as D (6 bases). The CDR3 is made up of 14 amino acids. Germline assignment: CDR1 SGHNT and CDR2 YYREEE (reference sequence). V was trimmed by 4 bases and J by 4 bases, leaving 12 bases between them. CDR3 loop: CASSPGHPGNTIYF. The CDR3 DNA follows: TGTGCCAGCAGCCCGGGACACCCGGGAAACACCATATATTTT.

This clone came up once. The genes are TRBV19 and TRBJ1-5, with D possibly being TRBD1 (5 bases). The ends were cut back, 8 bases at V and 4 bases at J, with 21 bases in the middle. Germline V gives CDR1 LNHDA, CDR2 SQIVND (reference sequence). The CDR3 consists of 16 residues. The CDR3 loop is CASLRTGTSLNQPQHF. The CDR3 DNA reads as TGTGCCAGTCTTAGGACCGGGACCTCTTTAAATCAGCCCCAGCATTTT.

The chain carries TRBV10-2 and TRBJ2-1; 10 bases line up with TRBD2. Germline-derived CDR1 and CDR2 are WSHSY and SAAADI. The CDR3 extends over 16 amino acids. J was trimmed by 6 bases and V by 0 bases; bases with no gene match: 5. The CDR3 coding sequence is TGCGCCAGCAGTGAGTCTTGGAGCGGGAGGGGCAATGAGCAGTTCTTC. Translating gives CASSESWSGRGNEQFF.

The chain uses TRBV2 and TRBJ1-1; TRBD1 agrees at 8 bases. With V trimmed by 7 bases and J by 1 base, 5 bases remained unmatched. The germline V gene has CDR1 SNHLY and CDR2 FYNNEI. The CDR3 extends over 14 amino acids. CDR3 residues: CASTWTGTNTEAFF. The CDR3 DNA reads TGTGCCAGCACCTGGACAGGGACGAACACTGAAGCTTTCTTT.

The CDR3 DNA sequence: TGTGCCAGCAGTTTTGGGGACAGGGCCTATGGCTACACCTTC. Translating it yields CASSFGDRAYGYTF. The chain links TRBV28 to TRBJ1-2, with 9 bases fitting TRBD1. With V trimmed by 3 bases and J by 4 bases, 3 bases remained unmatched. The germline CDR1 and CDR2 sequences are MDHEN and SYDVKM. This CDR3 contains 14 residues.

The chain is built from TRBV2 and TRBJ2-3; D is uncertain. Trimming took 6 bases from V and 0 from J, leaving 13 bases between them. Germline V gene data show CDR1 as SNHLY and CDR2 as FYNNEI. The CDR3 is 15 residues long. CDR3 protein: CASRQQTVSTDTQYF. In nucleotides, the CDR3 is TGTGCCAGCAGACAGCAAACCGTGAGCACAGATACGCAGTATTTT.

This chain uses TRBV28 with TRBJ1-2, with 9 bases aligning to TRBD1. Germline-derived CDR1 and CDR2 are MDHEN and SYDVKM. The CDR3 is 18 residues long. The V and J ends lost 3 bases and 1 base, in that order; junction bases with no gene match: 12. CDR3 nucleotide sequence: TGTGCCAGCAGTTTCCCGGTTGGGGGACAGGGAAGTAACTATGGCTACACCTTC. It is translated as CASSFPVGGQGSNYGYTF.

This clone has just one count. The chain recombines TRBV6-5 with TRBJ1-6; D might be TRBD1 (5 bases). Per the germline V gene, CDR1 is MNHEY and CDR2 is SVGAGI. This CDR3 contains 12 residues. V was cut by 9 bases and J by 10 bases, with 13 bases left in between. The CDR3 loop reads CASRQTGSPLHF. The CDR3 DNA reads TGTGCCAGTAGACAGACCGGGTCACCCCTCCACTTT.

The rearrangement links TRBV7-9 to TRBJ2-2, with D unresolved. Germline CDR1 reads SEHNR; CDR2 reads FQNEAQ (reference sequence). The V end was cut by 2 bases, the J end by 4 bases, with 20 bases between. The CDR3 runs 18 residues. The CDR3 reads CASSLNPGRRPGTGELFF. CDR3 in DNA: TGTGCCAGCAGCTTAAACCCGGGCAGAAGGCCGGGCACCGGGGAGCTGTTTTTT.

As to this clone: At one boundary the junction diverges from the germline segment, which might be a read error. The V and J genes are TRBV7-9 and TRBJ1-1, with D perhaps matching TRBD1 (5 bases). This CDR3 is 16 amino acids long. Germline V gene data show CDR1 as SEHNR and CDR2 as FQNEAQ (reference sequence). The CDR3 region is CASLSQRPGMNPEAFF. For the CDR3, the DNA is TGTGCCAGCCTTTCTCAGCGGCCAGGGATGAACCCTGAAGCTTTCTTT.

This rearrangement joins TRBV28 to TRBJ2-3, with 12 bases lining up with TRBD2. This CDR3 spans 20 amino acids. The germline gives CDR1 MDHEN, CDR2 SYDVKM. The junction had 17 bases not matched to a gene; V was cut back by 6 bases and J by 1 base. CDR3 protein: CASSRARLAGGPRGTDTQYF. The CDR3, as DNA: TGTGCCAGCAGCCGCGCGCGGCTAGCGGGGGGGCCGCGAGGCACAGATACGCAGTATTTT.